This TCR beta chain was found in a study of control samples from healthy donors and cancer patients. Some clones are missing from TCRdb's copy, which holds only in-frame ones; the method was immunoSEQ multiplex PCR. Among 75,000 to 90,000 clones listed, about nine tenths were seen once. Per the germline V gene, CDR1 is MNHEY and CDR2 is SVGAGI. The CDR3 length is 13 residues. V was trimmed by 0 bases and J by 5 bases, leaving 7 bases between them. The material sequenced was blood. This receptor was obtained from a man aged 25-40 years in good health. The chain couples TRBV6-5 to TRBJ1-2; the D gene is possibly TRBD1 (5 bases). The CDR3 DNA reads as TGTGCCAGCAGTTACTCGAAGGGGTATGGCTACACCTTC. This encodes CASSYSKGYGYTF.